This T cell receptor beta chain was captured by sequencing in a study of cytomegalovirus exposure and HLA in healthy donors. V dropped 5 bases and J dropped 4 bases, with 9 bases sitting between them. Germline V lookup: CDR1 SEHNR, CDR2 FQNEAQ (reference sequence). The CDR3 sequence is 12 residues long. PCR amplification relied on 60 Vbeta primers (plus 13 Jbeta primers). Assay used: immunoSEQ multiplex PCR; TCRdb lists only in-frame clones, some missing. The sample yields over 200,000 clones, more than 70% seen once. The source material was PBMCs. The gene calls are TRBV7-9 and TRBJ2-7, with TRBD1 as a possible D gene (5 bases). The TCR was taken from a human donor in good health. CDR3 residues: CASSSRGYEQYF. CDR3 nucleotides: TGTGCCAGCAGCAGTAGGGGTTACGAGCAGTACTTC. Looking up the rest from reference TRBV7-9 and TRBJ2-7 gives the full variable domain: DTGVSQNPRHKITKRGQNVTFRCDPISEHNRLYWYRQTLGQGPEFLTYFQNEAQLEKSRLLSDRFSAERPKGSFSTLEIQRTEQGDSAMYLCASSSRGYEQYFGPGTRLTVT.